The 17 T cell receptor beta chains presented below share a single source sample, sequenced in a study of CD8+ T cells in alopecia areata. After pooling, cutaneous lymph node cells were sorted with CD4, CD8alpha, NKG2D, NKG2ACE and other markers. RNA, once extracted, was reverse transcribed into cDNA for use as the sequencing template. Libraries were prepared by immunoSEQ multiplex PCR; TCRdb keeps only in-frame clonotypes and omits some of them. Reported are 290,000 or so clones, none seen only once; the ten largest carry 1.2%. The sample consisted of CD4+ T cells sorted from a lymph node. These receptors all stem from a C3H/HeJ mouse with alopecia areata. The MHC haplotype recorded for the strain is H2-k.

Points on this clone: Gene labels here are mouse ones. The read is 4 residues too short to cover the CDR3 end, so that end is filled in from the germline J gene. The chain combines TRBV1 with TRBJ2-3; D not resolved. The V gene's germline CDR1 is NSQYPW and CDR2 LRSPGD (reference sequence). The CDR3 has 14 amino acids. Trimming removed 1 base from V and 3 bases from J, with 8 bases in between. CDR3 DNA (partial): TGCACCTGCAGTGCAGGGTTGTGGGCAGAA. Protein: CTCSAGLWAE. From start to end, the CDR3 is CTCSAGLWAETLYF.

Turning to this clone: Gene and germline names: mouse. From the germline J gene comes the end of the CDR3, since the read stops 4 residues before it. This rearrangement joins TRBV13-1 to TRBJ2-1; 7 bases fit TRBD1. The CDR3 runs 14 residues. Unmatched junction bases numbered 6, after V lost 3 bases and J lost 6 bases. Germline CDR1 reads NSHNY; CDR2 reads SYGAGN. The CDR3 region is CASSGNRGGAEQFF. The sequenced CDR3 bases are TGTGCCAGCAGTGGAAACAGGGGAGGTGCT.

In its sample, this clone was seen a few times. Mouse gene names apply. The CDR3 end falls 4 residues outside the read, so it is completed with the germline J gene. The rearrangement joins TRBV19 to TRBJ2-5; 7 bases fit TRBD1. Germline CDR1 is FNHDT and CDR2 is SITEND (reference sequence). The length of the CDR3 is 14 residues. The junction had 4 bases not matched to a gene; V was cut back by 3 bases and J by 3 bases. The CDR3 bases that were read are TGTGCCAGCAGTAAGAACAGGGGTCAAGAC. Translation: CASSKNRGQD. The entire CDR3 is CASSKNRGQDTQYF. The variable domain in full, completed from reference TRBV19 and TRBJ2-5, reads GGIITQTPKFLIGQEGQKLTLKCQQNFNHDTMYWYRQDSGKGLRLIYYSITENDLQKGDLSEGYDASREKKSSFSLTVTSAQKNEMAVFLCASSKNRGQDTQYFGPGTRLLVL.

In the case of this clone: The gene names here belong to mouse. The read halts 4 residues ahead of the CDR3 end, with the missing end drawn from the germline J gene. The chain recombines TRBV19 with TRBJ2-3; D gene ambiguous. Germline-derived CDR1 and CDR2 are FNHDT and SITEND (reference sequence). The length of the CDR3 is 15 residues. Trimming removed 2 bases from V and 0 bases from J, with 10 bases in between. The CDR3 DNA, read in part, is TGTGCCAGCAGTATGATTGGGTTTAGTGCAGAA. Translated, it gives CASSMIGFSAE. The CDR3, in full, reads CASSMIGFSAETLYF.

This clone was recorded a few times. Here the gene names and germline are mouse. The CDR3 goes on 4 residues after the read ends, and that part is filled in from the germline J gene. The gene calls are TRBV19 and TRBJ2-1, with a possible D match to TRBD1 (7 bases). V shed 5 bases and J shed 2 bases, with 8 bases lying between them. The length of the CDR3 is 13 residues. The V gene's germline CDR1 is FNHDT and CDR2 SITEND (reference sequence). The CDR3 loop reads CASRGGDYAEQFF. Incomplete CDR3 DNA: TGTGCCAGCAGAGGGGGCGACTATGCT.

On this clone: It is unclear where the CDR3 begins or ends on the DNA, so no DNA is shown, and the CDR3 is as TCRdb lists it. These gene names are mouse names. The chain is built from TRBV23 and TRBJ2-4; the table's D gene call, TRBD2, was not cross checked with the DNA. Germline assignment: CDR1 KGHTA and CDR2 FQNQQP. From its first to its last residue, the CDR3 has 16 amino acids. The CDR3 region is CAPAVLGGRGQNTLYF.

This clone showed up just a few times. The gene names given are mouse names. The CDR3 end falls 4 residues outside the read, so it is completed with the germline J gene. Additional DNA sequences in this sample encode the identical CDR3. The chain recombines TRBV5 with TRBJ2-3; TRBD1 is a possible D gene (5 bases). The CDR3 has 16 amino acids. The germline V gene has CDR1 LGHNA and CDR2 YNLKQL (reference sequence). Trimming pared 0 bases from V and 0 bases from J, leaving 10 bases between. CDR3 bases read: TGTGCCAGCAGCCAAGAAGGCCAGGGAAGTGCAGAA. Translating gives CASSQEGQGSAE. The complete CDR3 sequence is CASSQEGQGSAETLYF.

Concerning this clone itself: Any gene name here is a mouse gene name. The DNA ends 4 residues before the CDR3 does, and the rest of the CDR3 is filled in from the germline J gene. V gene TRBV13-1 combines with J gene TRBJ2-3; TRBD2 aligns across 9 bases. The CDR3 sequence is 14 residues long. Germline-derived CDR1 and CDR2 are NSHNY and SYGAGN. The CDR3 DNA, read in part, is TGTGCCAGCAGTGATGCCTGGGGGGGAGAA. Translating it yields CASSDAWGGE. In full, the CDR3 reads CASSDAWGGETLYF.

Details on this clone: The genes and germline here are from mouse. The sequenced fragment ends 4 residues before the CDR3 boundary, so the rest is inferred from the germline J gene. The chain links TRBV13-1 to TRBJ1-1, with 9 bases matching TRBD1. The CDR3 is 12 amino acids. Per germline, CDR1 NSHNY and CDR2 SYGAGN. CDR3 loop: CASAQGATEVFF. The sequenced part of the CDR3 DNA is TGTGCCAGCGCACAGGGGGCGACA.

With respect to this clone: Gene names are the mouse ones. CDR3 amino acids: CASRGLSSYEQYF. CDR3 DNA, as far as it was read: TGTGCTAGCAGGGGACTAAGCTCCTAT. This sequence joins TRBV29 and TRBJ2-7, with D perhaps TRBD2 (6 bases). The read comes to an end 4 residues before the CDR3 does, leaving the germline J gene to fill in the end. CDR1 is MSHET, CDR2 SYDVDS, per germline. The CDR3 contains 13 residues. V gave up 6 bases and J gave up 0 bases, with 9 bases separating them.

A remark on this clone: Genes here carry mouse names. The CDR3 end falls 4 residues outside the read, so it is completed with the germline J gene. J is TRBJ2-5 and V is TRBV1; 8 bases match TRBD2. The CDR3 loop spans 15 amino acids. Looked up from germline, CDR1 is NSQYPW and CDR2 is LRSPGD (reference sequence). The part of the CDR3 DNA that was read is TGCACCTGCAGCCCCCGTTCTGGGGGGCGAGAC. Translation gives CTCSPRSGGRD. Given in full, the CDR3 is CTCSPRSGGRDTQYF.

Concerning this clone itself: Gene names denote mouse genes. The read gets to within 3 residues of the CDR3 end, and the germline J gene fills in the rest. Other DNA sequences from this sample encode an identical CDR3 as well. The chain links TRBV13-3 to TRBJ1-6, with unresolved D. TRBJ1-6 is an ORF, with its function uncertain. Germline V gives CDR1 NNHDY, CDR2 SYVADS. The CDR3 has 14 amino acids. Trimming cost V 1 base and J 0 bases, with 2 bases left between them. CDR3 in amino acids: CASSDHSYNSPLYF. The CDR3 DNA, read in part, is TGTGCCAGCAGTGATCATTCCTATAATTCGCCC.

A few counts support this clone. Mouse names are used for the genes. The CDR3 goes on 4 residues after the read ends, and that part is filled in from the germline J gene. The rearrangement uses TRBV19 and TRBJ1-1; D not certain. V lost 0 bases and J 3 bases, leaving 6 bases between the germline ends. The CDR3 length is 13 residues. In germline, CDR1 is FNHDT, CDR2 SITEND (reference sequence). The CDR3 loop reads CASSIGEDTEVFF. The CDR3 DNA, read in part, is TGTGCCAGCAGTATAGGGGAGGACACA. Filled out from reference TRBV19 and TRBJ1-1, the complete variable domain reads GGIITQTPKFLIGQEGQKLTLKCQQNFNHDTMYWYRQDSGKGLRLIYYSITENDLQKGDLSEGYDASREKKSSFSLTVTSAQKNEMAVFLCASSIGEDTEVFFGKGTRLTVV.

Of note for this clone: The listed genes are named as in mouse. Read coverage stops 3 residues before the CDR3 terminus; the germline J gene supplies the remainder. The rearrangement joins TRBV13-1 to TRBJ1-6, with TRBD1 matching over 7 bases. TRBJ1-6 is treated as an ORF (open reading frame) with a function not yet certain. Unmatched junction bases numbered 4, after V lost 0 bases and J lost 7 bases. Germline CDR1 reads NSHNY; CDR2 reads SYGAGN. The CDR3 loop spans 15 amino acids. CDR3 bases read: TGTGCCAGCAGTGATGGCAGGGGGAAGAATTCGCCC. Encoded protein: CASSDGRGKNSP. The full CDR3 protein reads CASSDGRGKNSPLYF.

This clone has only a few counts. The genes are named according to mouse. Sequencing ends 4 residues short of the CDR3 end; the germline J gene provides the rest. V is TRBV1 and J is TRBJ2-1, with D uncertain. The ends were cut back, 3 bases at V and 0 bases at J, with 3 bases in the middle. Germline V gene sequence: CDR1 NSQYPW, CDR2 LRSPGD (reference sequence). The CDR3 loop spans 13 amino acids. This CDR3 reads CTCSANNYAEQFF. The CDR3 bases that were read are TGCACCTGCAGTGCCAATAACTATGCT. The whole variable domain, filled in from reference TRBV1 and TRBJ2-1, reads VTLLEQNPRWRLVPRGQAVNLRCILKNSQYPWMSWYQQDLQKQLQWLFTLRSPGDKEVKSLPGADYLATRVTDTELRLQVANMSQGRTLYCTCSANNYAEQFFGPGTRLTVL.

To note about this clone: Gene names are the mouse ones. The sequence runs out 4 residues before the end of the CDR3; the remainder is reconstructed from the germline J gene. The chain has TRBV5 and TRBJ2-1; 8 bases align to TRBD1. This CDR3 has 16 residues. The germline CDR1 and CDR2 sequences are LGHNA and YNLKQL (reference sequence). V shed 2 bases, J shed 0 bases, and the junction held 3 bases outside the gene matches. The sequenced CDR3 bases are TGTGCCAGCAGCCAACAGGGGGCGCTTAACTATGCT. Residues: CASSQQGALNYA. The whole CDR3 sequence is CASSQQGALNYAEQFF.

About this clone: Mouse names are used for the genes. The sequenced fragment ends 4 residues before the CDR3 boundary, so the rest is inferred from the germline J gene. V usage is TRBV19 and J usage is TRBJ2-3, with 7 bases identical to TRBD2. In germline, CDR1 is FNHDT, CDR2 SITEND (reference sequence). The junction had 6 bases not matched to a gene; V was cut back by 5 bases and J by 0 bases. CDR3 size: 15 residues. The CDR3 spells CASSPNWGSAETLYF. CDR3 DNA, as far as it was read: TGTGCCAGCAGCCCCAACTGGGGTAGTGCAGAA.